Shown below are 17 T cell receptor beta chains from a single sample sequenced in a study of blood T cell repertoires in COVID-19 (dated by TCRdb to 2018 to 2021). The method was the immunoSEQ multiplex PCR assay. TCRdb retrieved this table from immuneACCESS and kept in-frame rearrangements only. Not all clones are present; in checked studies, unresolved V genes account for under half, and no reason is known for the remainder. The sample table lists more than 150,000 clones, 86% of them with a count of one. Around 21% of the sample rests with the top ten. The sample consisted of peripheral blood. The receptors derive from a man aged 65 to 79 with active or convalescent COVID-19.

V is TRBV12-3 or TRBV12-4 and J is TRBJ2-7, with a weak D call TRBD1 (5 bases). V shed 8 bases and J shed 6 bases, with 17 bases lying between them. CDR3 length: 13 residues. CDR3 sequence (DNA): TGTGCCAGCGGGAACAGGTTCCAGGGCGAGCAGTACTTC. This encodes CASGNRFQGEQYF.

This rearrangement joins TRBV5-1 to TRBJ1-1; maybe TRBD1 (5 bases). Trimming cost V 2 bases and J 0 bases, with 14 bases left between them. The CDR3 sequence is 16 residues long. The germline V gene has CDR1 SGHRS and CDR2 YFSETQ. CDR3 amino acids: CASSFLGGLLNTEAFF. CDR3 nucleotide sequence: TGCGCCAGCAGCTTCTTGGGGGGTCTTTTGAACACTGAAGCTTTCTTT.

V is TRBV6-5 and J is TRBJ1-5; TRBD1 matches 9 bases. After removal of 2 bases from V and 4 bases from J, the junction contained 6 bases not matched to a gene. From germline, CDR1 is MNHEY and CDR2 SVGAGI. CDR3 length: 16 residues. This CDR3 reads CASSYRGQGTNQPQHF. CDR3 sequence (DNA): TGTGCCAGCAGTTACCGAGGACAGGGGACAAATCAGCCCCAGCATTTT.

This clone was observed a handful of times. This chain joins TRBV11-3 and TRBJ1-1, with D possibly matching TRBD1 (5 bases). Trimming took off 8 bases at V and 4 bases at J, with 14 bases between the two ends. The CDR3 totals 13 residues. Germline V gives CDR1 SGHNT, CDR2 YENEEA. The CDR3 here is CASSQGSGTEAFF. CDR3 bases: TGTGCCAGCTCTCAGGGCTCGGGCACTGAAGCTTTCTTT. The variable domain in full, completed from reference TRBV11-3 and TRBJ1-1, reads EAGVVQSPRYKIIEKKQPVAFWCNPISGHNTLYWYLQNLGQGPELLIRYENEEAVDDSQLPKDRFSAERLKGVDSTLKIQPAELGDSAVYLCASSQGSGTEAFFGQGTRLTVV.

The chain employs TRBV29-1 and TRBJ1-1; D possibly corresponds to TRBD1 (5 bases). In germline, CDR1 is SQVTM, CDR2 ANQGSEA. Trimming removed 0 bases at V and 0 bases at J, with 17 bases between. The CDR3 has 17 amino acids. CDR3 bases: TGCAGCGTTGAAGATCTCGGAGACAGATATTTGAACACTGAAGCTTTCTTT. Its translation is CSVEDLGDRYLNTEAFF. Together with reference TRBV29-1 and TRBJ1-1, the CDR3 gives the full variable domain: SAVISQKPSRDICQRGTSLTIQCQVDSQVTMMFWYRQQPGQSLTLIATANQGSEATYESGFVIDKFPISRPNLTFSTLTVSNMSPEDSSIYLCSVEDLGDRYLNTEAFFGQGTRLTVV.

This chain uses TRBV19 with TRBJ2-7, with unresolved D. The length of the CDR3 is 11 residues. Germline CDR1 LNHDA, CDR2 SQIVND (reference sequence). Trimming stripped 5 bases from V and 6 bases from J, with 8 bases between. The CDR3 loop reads CASSQNSEQYF. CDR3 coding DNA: TGTGCCAGTAGTCAGAACAGCGAGCAGTACTTC.

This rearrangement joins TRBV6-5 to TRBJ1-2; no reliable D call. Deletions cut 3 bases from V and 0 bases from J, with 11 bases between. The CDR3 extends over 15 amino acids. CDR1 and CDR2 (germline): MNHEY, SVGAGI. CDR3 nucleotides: TGTGCCAGCAGTTATGGCGGTCGATCTAACTATGGCTACACCTTC. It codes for CASSYGGRSNYGYTF.

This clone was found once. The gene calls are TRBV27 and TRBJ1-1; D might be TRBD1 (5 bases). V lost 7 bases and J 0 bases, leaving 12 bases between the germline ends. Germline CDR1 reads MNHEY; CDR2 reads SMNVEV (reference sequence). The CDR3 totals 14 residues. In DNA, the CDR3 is TGTGCCAGCATCTTGACAGTTGTGAACACTGAAGCTTTCTTT. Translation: CASILTVVNTEAFF.

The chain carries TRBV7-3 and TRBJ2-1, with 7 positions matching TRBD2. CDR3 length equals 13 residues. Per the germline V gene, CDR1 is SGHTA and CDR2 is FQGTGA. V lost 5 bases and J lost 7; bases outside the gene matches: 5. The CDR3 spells CASSTTSENEQFF. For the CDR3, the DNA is TGTGCCAGCAGCACTACTAGCGAGAATGAGCAGTTCTTC.

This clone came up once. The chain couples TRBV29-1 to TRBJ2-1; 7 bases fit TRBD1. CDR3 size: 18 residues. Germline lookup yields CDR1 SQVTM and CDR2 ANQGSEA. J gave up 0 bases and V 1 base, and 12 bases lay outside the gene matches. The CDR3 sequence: CSVEGGLGQRSSYNEQFF. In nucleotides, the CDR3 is TGCAGCGTTGAAGGAGGATTGGGACAGAGAAGCTCCTACAATGAGCAGTTCTTC.

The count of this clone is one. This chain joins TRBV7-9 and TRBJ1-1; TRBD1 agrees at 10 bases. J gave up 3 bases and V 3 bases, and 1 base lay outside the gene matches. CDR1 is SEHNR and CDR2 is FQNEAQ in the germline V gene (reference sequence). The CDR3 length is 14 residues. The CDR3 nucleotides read TGTGCCAGCAGCTTTGACAGGGGGCACACTGAAGCTTTCTTT. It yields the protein CASSFDRGHTEAFF.

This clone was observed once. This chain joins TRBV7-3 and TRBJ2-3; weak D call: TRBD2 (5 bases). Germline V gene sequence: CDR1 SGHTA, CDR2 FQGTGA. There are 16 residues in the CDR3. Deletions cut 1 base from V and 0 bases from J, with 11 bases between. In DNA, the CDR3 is TGTGCCAGCAGCTTAAGTCGGGGATCTAGCACAGATACGCAGTATTTT. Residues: CASSLSRGSSTDTQYF.

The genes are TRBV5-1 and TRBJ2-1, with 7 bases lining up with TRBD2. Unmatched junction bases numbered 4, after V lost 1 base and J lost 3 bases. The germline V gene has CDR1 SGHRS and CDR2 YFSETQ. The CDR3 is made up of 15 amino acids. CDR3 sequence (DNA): TGCGCCAGCAGCTTGTCGGGGACTATCTACAATGAGCAGTTCTTC. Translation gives CASSLSGTIYNEQFF.

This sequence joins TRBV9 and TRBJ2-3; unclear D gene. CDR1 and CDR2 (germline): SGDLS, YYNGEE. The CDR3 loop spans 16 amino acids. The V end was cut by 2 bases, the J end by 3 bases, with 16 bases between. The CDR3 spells CASSVTTPPGTDTQYF. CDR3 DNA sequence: TGTGCCAGCAGCGTGACAACTCCCCCAGGTACAGATACGCAGTATTTT. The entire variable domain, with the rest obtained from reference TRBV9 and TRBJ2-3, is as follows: DSGVTQTPKHLITATGQRVTLRCSPRSGDLSVYWYQQSLDQGLQFLIQYYNGEERAKGNILERFSAQQFPDLHSELNLSSLELGDSALYFCASSVTTPPGTDTQYFGPGTRLTVL.

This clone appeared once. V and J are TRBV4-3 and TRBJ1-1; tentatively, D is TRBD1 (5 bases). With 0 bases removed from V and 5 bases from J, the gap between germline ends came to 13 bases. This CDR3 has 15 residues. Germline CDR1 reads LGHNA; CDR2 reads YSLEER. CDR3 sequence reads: CASSQESGGITEAFF. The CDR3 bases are TGCGCCAGCAGCCAAGAATCCGGGGGGATTACTGAAGCTTTCTTT.

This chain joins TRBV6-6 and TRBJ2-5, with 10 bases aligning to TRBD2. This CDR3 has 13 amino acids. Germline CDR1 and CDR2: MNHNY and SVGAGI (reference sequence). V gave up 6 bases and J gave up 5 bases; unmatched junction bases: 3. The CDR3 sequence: CASSRGLAETQYF. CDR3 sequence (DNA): TGTGCCAGCAGCCGGGGACTAGCGGAGACCCAGTACTTC.

Here the CDR3 DNA reads TGTGCCAGCAGTTTACCTCTCGCTTCCGACAGGGACTATGGCTACACCTTC. It codes for CASSLPLASDRDYGYTF. The J gene is TRBJ1-2, the V gene TRBV28, with TRBD1 matching over 7 bases. V lost 2 bases and J lost 3; bases outside the gene matches: 12. Looked up from germline, CDR1 is MDHEN and CDR2 is SYDVKM. CDR3 length: 17 residues.